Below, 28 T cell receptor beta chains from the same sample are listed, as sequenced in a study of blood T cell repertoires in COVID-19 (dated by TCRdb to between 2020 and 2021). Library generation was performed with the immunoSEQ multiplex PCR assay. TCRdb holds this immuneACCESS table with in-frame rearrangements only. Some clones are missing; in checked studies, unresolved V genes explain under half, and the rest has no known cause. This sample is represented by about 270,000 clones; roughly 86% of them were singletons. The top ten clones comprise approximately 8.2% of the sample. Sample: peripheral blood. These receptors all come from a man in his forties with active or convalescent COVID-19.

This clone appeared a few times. The chain's CDR3 is CASSQVRGGSYNEQFF. Written as DNA, the CDR3 is TGTGCCAGCAGCCAAGTGCGGGGGGGCTCCTACAATGAGCAGTTCTTC. V usage is TRBV3-1 (or the pseudogene TRBV3-2) and J usage is TRBJ2-1; 9 nucleotides line up with TRBD2. This CDR3 comprises 16 residues. Germline V CDR1 and CDR2: LGHDT, YNNKEL (reference sequence). J gave up 0 bases and V 1 base, and 1 base lay outside the gene matches.

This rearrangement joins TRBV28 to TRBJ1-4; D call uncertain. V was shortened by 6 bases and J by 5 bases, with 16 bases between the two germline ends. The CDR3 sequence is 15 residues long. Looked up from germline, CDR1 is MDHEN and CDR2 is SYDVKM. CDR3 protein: CASRDLKAFNEKLFF. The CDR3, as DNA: TGTGCCAGCAGGGACTTAAAGGCGTTCAATGAAAAACTGTTTTTT.

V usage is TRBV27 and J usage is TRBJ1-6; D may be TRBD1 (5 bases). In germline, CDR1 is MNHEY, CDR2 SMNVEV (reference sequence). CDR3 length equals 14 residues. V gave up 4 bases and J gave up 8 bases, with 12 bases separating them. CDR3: CASSSGWGDSPLHF. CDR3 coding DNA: TGTGCCAGCAGTTCGGGTTGGGGGGATTCACCCCTCCACTTT.

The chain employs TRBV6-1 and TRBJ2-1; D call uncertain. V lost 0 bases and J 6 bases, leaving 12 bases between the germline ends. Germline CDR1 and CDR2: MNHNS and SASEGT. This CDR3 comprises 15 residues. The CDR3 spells CASSEAIGWVNEQFF. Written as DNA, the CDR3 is TGTGCCAGCAGTGAAGCCATCGGGTGGGTCAATGAGCAGTTCTTC.

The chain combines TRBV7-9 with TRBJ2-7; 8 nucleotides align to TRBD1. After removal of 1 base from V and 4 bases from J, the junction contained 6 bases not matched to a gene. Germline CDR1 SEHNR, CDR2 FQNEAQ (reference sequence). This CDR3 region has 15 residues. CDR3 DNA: TGTGCCAGCAGCTTAGACAGGGGGTTTCATTACGAGCAGTACTTC. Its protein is CASSLDRGFHYEQYF.

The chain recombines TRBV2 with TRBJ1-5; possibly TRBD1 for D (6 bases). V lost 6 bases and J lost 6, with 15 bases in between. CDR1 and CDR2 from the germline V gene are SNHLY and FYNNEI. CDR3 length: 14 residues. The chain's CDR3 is CASRITGLGQPQHF. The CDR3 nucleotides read TGTGCCAGCAGGATAACAGGGTTGGGTCAGCCCCAGCATTTT.

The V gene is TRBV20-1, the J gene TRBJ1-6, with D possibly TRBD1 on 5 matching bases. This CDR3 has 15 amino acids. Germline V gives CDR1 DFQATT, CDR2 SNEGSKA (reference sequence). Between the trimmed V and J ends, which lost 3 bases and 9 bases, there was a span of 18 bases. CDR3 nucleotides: TGCAGTGCTAGTCGGAGGGGCGTAGGTGGTTCACCCCTCCACTTT. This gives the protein CSASRRGVGGSPLHF.

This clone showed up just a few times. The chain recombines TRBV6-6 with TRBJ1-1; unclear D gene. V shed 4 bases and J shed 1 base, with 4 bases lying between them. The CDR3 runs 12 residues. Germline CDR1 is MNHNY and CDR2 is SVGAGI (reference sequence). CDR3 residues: CASSFRNTEAFF. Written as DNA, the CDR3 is TGTGCCAGCAGTTTTAGGAACACTGAAGCTTTCTTT.

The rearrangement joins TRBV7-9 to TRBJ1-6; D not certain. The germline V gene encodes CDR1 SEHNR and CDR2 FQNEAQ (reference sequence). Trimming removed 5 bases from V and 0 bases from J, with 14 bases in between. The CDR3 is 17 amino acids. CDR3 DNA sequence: TGTGCCAGCAGCACGAAACCTCGGGGCTCCTATAATTCACCCCTCCACTTT. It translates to CASSTKPRGSYNSPLHF.

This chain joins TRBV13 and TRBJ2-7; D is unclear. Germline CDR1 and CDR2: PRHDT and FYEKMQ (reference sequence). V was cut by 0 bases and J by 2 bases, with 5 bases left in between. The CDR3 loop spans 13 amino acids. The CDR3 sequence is CASSLGRTYEQYF. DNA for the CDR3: TGTGCCAGCAGCTTAGGGAGGACCTACGAGCAGTACTTC. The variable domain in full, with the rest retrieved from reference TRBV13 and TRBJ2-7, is AAGVIQSPRHLIKEKRETATLKCYPIPRHDTVYWYQQGPGQDPQFLISFYEKMQSDKGSIPDRFSAQQFSDYHSELNMSSLELGDSALYFCASSLGRTYEQYFGPGTRLTVT.

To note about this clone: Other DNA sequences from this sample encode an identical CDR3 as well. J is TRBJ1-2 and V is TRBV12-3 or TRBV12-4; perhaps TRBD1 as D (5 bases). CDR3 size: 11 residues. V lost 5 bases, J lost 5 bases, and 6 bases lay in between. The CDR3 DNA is TGTGCCAGCAGTCCAGGGTATGGCTACACCTTC. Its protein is CASSPGYGYTF.

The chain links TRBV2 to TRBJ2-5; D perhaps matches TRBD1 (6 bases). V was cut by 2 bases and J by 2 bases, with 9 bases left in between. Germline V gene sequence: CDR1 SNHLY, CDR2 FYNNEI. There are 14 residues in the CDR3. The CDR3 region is CASSEWQGQETQYF. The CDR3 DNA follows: TGTGCCAGCAGTGAATGGCAGGGGCAAGAGACCCAGTACTTC. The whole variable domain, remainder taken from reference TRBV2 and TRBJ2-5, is EPEVTQTPSHQVTQMGQEVILRCVPISNHLYFYWYRQILGQKVEFLVSFYNNEISEKSEIFDDQFSVERPDGSNFTLKIRSTKLEDSAMYFCASSEWQGQETQYFGPGTRLLVL.

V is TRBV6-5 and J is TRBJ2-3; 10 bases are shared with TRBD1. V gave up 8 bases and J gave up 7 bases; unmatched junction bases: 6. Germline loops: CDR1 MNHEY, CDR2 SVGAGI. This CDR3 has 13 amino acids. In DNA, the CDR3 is TGTGCCAGCGGGACAGGGGAAAAATATACGCAGTATTTT. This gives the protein CASGTGEKYTQYF.

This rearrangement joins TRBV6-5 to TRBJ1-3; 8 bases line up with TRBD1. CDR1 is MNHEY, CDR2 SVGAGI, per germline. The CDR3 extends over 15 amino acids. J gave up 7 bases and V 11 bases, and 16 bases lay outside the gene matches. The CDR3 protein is CAAGSRGPRGNTIYF. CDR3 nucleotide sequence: TGTGCCGCGGGTAGCAGGGGGCCCCGAGGGAACACCATATATTTT.

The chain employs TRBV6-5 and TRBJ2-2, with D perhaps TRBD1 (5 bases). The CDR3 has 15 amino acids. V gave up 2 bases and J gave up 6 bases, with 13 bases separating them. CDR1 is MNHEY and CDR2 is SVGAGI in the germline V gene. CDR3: CASSYRQGYAGELFF. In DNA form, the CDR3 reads TGTGCCAGCAGTTACAGGCAGGGTTACGCCGGGGAGCTGTTTTTT.

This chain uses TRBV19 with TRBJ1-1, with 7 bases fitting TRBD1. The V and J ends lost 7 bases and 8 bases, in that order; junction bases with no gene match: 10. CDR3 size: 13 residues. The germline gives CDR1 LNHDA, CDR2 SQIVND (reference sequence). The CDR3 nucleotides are TGTGCCAGTACCAGTGACAGGGCCCGGGAAGCTTTCTTT. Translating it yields CASTSDRAREAFF. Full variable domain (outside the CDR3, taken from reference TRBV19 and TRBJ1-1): DGGITQSPKYLFRKEGQNVTLSCEQNLNHDAMYWYRQDPGQGLRLIYYSQIVNDFQKGDIAEGYSVSREKKESFPLTVTSAQKNPTAFYLCASTSDRAREAFFGQGTRLTVV.

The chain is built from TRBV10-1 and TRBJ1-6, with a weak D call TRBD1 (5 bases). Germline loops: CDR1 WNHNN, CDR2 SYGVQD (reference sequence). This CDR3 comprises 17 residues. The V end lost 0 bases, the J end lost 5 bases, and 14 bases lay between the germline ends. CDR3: CASSESARPGNNSPLHF. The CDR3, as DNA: TGCGCCAGCAGTGAGTCGGCCAGGCCAGGGAATAATTCACCCCTCCACTTT.

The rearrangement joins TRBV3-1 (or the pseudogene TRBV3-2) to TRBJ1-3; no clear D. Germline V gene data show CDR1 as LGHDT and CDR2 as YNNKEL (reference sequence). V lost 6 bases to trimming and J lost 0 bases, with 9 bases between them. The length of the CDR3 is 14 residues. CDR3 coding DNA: TGTGCCAGCAGTCATTCCGGCTCTGGAAACACCATATATTTT. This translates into CASSHSGSGNTIYF.

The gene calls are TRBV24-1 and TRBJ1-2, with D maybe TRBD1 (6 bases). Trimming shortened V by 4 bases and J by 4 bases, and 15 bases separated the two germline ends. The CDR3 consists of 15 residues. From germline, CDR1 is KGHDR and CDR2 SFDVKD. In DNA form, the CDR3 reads TGTGCCACCAGTGACGGGACACAAGCATCCTATGGCTACACCTTC. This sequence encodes CATSDGTQASYGYTF.

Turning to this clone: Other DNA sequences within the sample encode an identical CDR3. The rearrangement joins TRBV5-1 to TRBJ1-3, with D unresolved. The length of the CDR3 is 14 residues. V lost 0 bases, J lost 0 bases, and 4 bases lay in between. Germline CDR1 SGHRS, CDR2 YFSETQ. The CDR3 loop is CASSLASSGNTIYF. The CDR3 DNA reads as TGCGCCAGCAGCTTGGCCTCCTCTGGAAACACCATATATTTT.

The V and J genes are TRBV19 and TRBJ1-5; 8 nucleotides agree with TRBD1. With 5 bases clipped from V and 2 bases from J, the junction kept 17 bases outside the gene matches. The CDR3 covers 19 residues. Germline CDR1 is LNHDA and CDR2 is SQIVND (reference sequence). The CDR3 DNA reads TGTGCCAGTAGTTCTGAATCCAGGGGGCGCAGGATAGGCAATCAGCCCCAGCATTTT. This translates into CASSSESRGRRIGNQPQHF. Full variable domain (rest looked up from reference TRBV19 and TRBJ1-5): DGGITQSPKYLFRKEGQNVTLSCEQNLNHDAMYWYRQDPGQGLRLIYYSQIVNDFQKGDIAEGYSVSREKKESFPLTVTSAQKNPTAFYLCASSSESRGRRIGNQPQHFGDGTRLSIL.

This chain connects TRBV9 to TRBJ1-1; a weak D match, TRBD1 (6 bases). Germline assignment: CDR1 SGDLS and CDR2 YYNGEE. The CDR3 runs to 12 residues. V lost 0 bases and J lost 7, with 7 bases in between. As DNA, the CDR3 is TGTGCCAGCAGCGTAGAGACAGGTGAAGCTTTCTTT. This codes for CASSVETGEAFF.

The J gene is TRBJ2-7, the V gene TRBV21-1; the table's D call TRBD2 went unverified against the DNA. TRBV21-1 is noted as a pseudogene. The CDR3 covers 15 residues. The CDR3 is CASSPPAGVSREQYF. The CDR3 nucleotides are TGTGCCAGCAGCCCTCCAGCGGGAGTCTCTAGGGAGCAGTACTTC.

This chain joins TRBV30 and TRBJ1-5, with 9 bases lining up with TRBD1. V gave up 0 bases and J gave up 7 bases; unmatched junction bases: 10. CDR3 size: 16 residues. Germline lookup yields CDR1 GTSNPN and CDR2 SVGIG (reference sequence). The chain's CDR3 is CAWSVLGTGSAQPQHF. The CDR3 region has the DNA TGTGCCTGGAGTGTTCTAGGGACAGGGTCTGCCCAGCCCCAGCATTTT.

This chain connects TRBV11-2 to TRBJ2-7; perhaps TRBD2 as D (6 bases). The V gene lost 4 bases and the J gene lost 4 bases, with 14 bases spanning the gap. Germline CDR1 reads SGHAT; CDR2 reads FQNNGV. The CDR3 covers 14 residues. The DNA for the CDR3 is TGTGCCAGCAGCTGGGGCGGGGCTGCGTACGAGCAGTACTTC. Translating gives CASSWGGAAYEQYF.

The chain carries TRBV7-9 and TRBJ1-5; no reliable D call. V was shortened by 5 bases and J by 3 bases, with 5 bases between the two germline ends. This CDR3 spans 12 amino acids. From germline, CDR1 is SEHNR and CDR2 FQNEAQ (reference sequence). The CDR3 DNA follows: TGTGCCAGCAGCGAACTCAATCAGCCCCAGCATTTT. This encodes CASSELNQPQHF.

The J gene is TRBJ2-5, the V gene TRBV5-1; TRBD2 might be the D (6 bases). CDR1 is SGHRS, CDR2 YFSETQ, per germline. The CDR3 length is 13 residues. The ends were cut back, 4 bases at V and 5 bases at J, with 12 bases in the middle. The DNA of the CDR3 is TGCGCCAGCAGCCAGGAACTAGCTGAGACCCAGTACTTC. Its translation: CASSQELAETQYF.

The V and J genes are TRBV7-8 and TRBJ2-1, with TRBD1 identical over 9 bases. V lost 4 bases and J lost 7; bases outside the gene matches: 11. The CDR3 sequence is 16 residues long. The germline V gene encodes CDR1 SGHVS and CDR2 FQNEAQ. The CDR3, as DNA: TGTGCCAGCAGCTCCCTCGGGACAGGGCTCCCTAATGAGCAGTTCTTC. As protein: CASSSLGTGLPNEQFF.